This T cell receptor (beta chain) was profiled in a study of shared clonotypes between healthy human individuals. Trimming left V 5 bases short and J 6 bases short, with 12 bases between. The CDR3 is 13 residues long. Germline assignment: CDR1 SGHVS and CDR2 FQNEAQ. Method: immunoSEQ multiplex PCR; TCRdb's copy keeps in-frame clones and lacks some. The data contain approximately 1.1 million clones, around 78% of them singletons. The receptor was isolated from a young man in good health. Some clones in this sample may be carry-over from other donors' samples. Input material: memory CD4+ T cells from PBMCs. Subset described: CD45RA-negative fraction. The chain uses TRBV7-8 and TRBJ2-3; D is possibly TRBD2 (5 bases). The CDR3 DNA reads TGTGCCAGCAGCGAGTGGGAGCTGGATACGCAGTATTTT. This gives the protein CASSEWELDTQYF.